The present T cell receptor (beta chain) was sequenced within a study of T cells in localized non-small cell lung cancer. Study findings and constraints: Sequencing involved a lone tumor region, leaving heterogeneity possible. Of the top 100 tumor clones, median around 60 were in adjacent lung, about 30 among its top 100. Peak T cell clonality was found in uninvolved adjacent lung, exceeding tumor. Longer overall survival was associated with a higher density of T cells in the blood.

This table comes from immunoSEQ multiplex PCR, and its TCRdb copy is limited to in-frame clones, with some not included. This sample has tens of thousands of clones, with 88% found just once. In germline, CDR1 is SEHNR, CDR2 FQNEAQ (reference sequence). This CDR3 contains 13 residues. V gave up 5 bases and J gave up 4 bases, with 11 bases separating them. This clone was counted a few times. The antigen remains undetermined. Other DNA sequences from this sample encode an identical CDR3 as well. The gene calls are TRBV7-9 and TRBJ1-1; D perhaps matches TRBD1 (5 bases). Source: peripheral blood, taken before any cancer treatment. This clonotype originated in a woman aged 35 to 70 with stage I squamous cell lung carcinoma. The CDR3 DNA is TGTGCCAGCAGCGAGGGGCAGGGCACTGAAGCTTTCTTT. The encoded protein is CASSEGQGTEAFF.